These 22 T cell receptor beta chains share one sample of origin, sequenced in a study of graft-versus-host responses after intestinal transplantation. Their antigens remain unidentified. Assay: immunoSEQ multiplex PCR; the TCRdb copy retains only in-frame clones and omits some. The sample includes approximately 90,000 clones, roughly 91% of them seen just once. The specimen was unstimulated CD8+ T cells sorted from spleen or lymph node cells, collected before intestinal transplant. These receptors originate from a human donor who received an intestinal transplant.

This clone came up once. CDR3 bases: TGTGCCAGCAGCCTCGGGACAGGGGGCCGTGACACTGAAGCTTTCTTT. Amino acid sequence: CASSLGTGGRDTEAFF. V usage is TRBV7-9 and J usage is TRBJ1-1; 12 bases are shared with TRBD1. The J segment lost 3 bases and the V segment lost 5 bases, leaving 7 bases of the junction unmatched. Germline-derived CDR1 and CDR2 are SEHNR and FQNEAQ (reference sequence). The CDR3 totals 16 residues.

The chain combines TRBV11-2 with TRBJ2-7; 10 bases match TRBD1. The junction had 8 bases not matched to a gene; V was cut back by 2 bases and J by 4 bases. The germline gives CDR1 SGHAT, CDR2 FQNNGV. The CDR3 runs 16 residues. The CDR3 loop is CASSLSRGTGVYEQYF. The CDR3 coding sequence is TGTGCCAGCAGCTTATCTCGCGGGACAGGGGTATACGAGCAGTACTTC.

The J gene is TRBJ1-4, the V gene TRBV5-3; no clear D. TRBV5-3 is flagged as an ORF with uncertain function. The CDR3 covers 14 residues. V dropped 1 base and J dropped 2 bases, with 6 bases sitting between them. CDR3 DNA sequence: TGTGCCAGAAGCTTGTCTCAGACTAATGAAAAACTGTTTTTT. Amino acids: CARSLSQTNEKLFF.

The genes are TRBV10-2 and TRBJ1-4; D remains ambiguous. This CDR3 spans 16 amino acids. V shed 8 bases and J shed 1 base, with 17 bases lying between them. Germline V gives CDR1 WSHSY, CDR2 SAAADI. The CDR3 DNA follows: TGCGCCAGCGTTGATCTCTGGCCAGAAACTAATGAAAAACTGTTTTTT. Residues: CASVDLWPETNEKLFF.

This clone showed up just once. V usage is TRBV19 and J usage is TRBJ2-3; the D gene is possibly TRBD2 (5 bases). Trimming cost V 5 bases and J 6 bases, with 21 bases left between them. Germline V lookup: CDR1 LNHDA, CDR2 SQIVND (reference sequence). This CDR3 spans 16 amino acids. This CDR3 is CASSPTGYQEGDTQYF. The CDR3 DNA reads TGTGCCAGTAGTCCGACGGGATATCAAGAGGGCGATACGCAGTATTTT. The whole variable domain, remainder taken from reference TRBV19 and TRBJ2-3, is DGGITQSPKYLFRKEGQNVTLSCEQNLNHDAMYWYRQDPGQGLRLIYYSQIVNDFQKGDIAEGYSVSREKKESFPLTVTSAQKNPTAFYLCASSPTGYQEGDTQYFGPGTRLTVL.

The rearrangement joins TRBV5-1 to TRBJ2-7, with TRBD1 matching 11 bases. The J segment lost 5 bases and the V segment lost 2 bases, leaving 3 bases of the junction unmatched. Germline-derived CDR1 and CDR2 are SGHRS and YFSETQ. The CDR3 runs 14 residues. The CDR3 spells CASSFLDRGHEQYF. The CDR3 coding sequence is TGCGCCAGCAGCTTCCTGGACAGGGGGCACGAGCAGTACTTC.

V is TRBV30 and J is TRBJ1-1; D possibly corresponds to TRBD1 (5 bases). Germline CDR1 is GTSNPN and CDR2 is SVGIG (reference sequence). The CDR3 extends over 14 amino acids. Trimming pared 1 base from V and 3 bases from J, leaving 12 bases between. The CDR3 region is CAWSGQGVDTEAFF. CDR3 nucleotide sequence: TGTGCCTGGAGTGGCCAGGGTGTAGACACTGAAGCTTTCTTT.

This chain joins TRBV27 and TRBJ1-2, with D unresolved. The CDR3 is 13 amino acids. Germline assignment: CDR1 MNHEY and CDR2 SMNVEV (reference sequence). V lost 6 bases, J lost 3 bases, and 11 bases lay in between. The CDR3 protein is CASSLTPHYGYTF. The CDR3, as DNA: TGTGCCAGCAGCTTGACACCCCACTATGGCTACACCTTC.

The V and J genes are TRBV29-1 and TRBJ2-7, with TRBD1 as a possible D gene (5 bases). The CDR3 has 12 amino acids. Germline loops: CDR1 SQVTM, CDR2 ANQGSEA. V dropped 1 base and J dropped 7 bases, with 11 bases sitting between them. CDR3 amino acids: CSVEVAQGEQYF. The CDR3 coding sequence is TGCAGCGTTGAAGTAGCCCAGGGTGAGCAGTACTTC.

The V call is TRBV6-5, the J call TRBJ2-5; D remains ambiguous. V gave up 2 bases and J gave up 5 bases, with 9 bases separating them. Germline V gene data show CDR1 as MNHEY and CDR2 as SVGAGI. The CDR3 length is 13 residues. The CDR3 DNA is TGTGCCAGCAGTTACGTTCCGCAGGAGACCCAGTACTTC. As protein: CASSYVPQETQYF.

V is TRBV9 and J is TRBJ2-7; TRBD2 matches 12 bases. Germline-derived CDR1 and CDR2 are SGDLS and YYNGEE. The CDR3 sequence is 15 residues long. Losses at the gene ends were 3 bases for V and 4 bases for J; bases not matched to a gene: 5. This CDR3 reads CASSAETSGSYEQYF. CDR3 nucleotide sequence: TGTGCCAGCAGCGCGGAGACTAGCGGGAGTTACGAGCAGTACTTC.

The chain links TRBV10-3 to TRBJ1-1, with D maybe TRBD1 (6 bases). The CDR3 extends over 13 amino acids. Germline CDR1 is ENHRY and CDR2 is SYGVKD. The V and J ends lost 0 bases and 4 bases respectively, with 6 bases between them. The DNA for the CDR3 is TGTGCCATCAGTGAGTCAGGGGGCACTGAAGCTTTCTTT. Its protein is CAISESGGTEAFF.

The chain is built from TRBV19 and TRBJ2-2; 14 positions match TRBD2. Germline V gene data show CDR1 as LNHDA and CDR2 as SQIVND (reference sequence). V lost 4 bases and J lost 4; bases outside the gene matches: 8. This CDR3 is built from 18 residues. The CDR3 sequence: CASSTSGLAGDTTGELFF. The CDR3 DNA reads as TGTGCCAGTAGTACATCGGGACTAGCGGGGGACACCACCGGGGAGCTGTTTTTT.

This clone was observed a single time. CDR3 bases: TGTGCCAGCAGCTCGGACAGCAATGAGCAGTTCTTC. Its translation: CASSSDSNEQFF. The chain links TRBV13 to TRBJ2-1; D is possibly TRBD1 (6 bases). The V and J ends lost 4 bases and 6 bases respectively, with 7 bases between them. CDR1 is PRHDT, CDR2 FYEKMQ, per germline (reference sequence). This CDR3 has 12 amino acids.

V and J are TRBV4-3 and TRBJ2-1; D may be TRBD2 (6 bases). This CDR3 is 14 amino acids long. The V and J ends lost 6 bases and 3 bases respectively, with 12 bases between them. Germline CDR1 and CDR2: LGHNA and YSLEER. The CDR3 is CASSQTAGYNEQFF. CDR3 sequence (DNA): TGCGCCAGCAGTCAGACAGCGGGCTACAATGAGCAGTTCTTC.

The CDR3 here is CATSREGTLTDTQYF. The CDR3 DNA follows: TGTGCCACCAGCAGAGAGGGCACACTCACAGATACGCAGTATTTT. The chain recombines TRBV15 with TRBJ2-3, with D hard to call. The V end lost 0 bases, the J end lost 2 bases, and 9 bases lay between the germline ends. The CDR3 extends over 15 amino acids. Germline values: CDR1 LNHNV, CDR2 YYDKDF (reference sequence).

The CDR3 sequence is CASSFHPNEGAGGNTIYF. In DNA form, the CDR3 reads TGTGCCAGCAGCTTCCACCCCAACGAGGGGGCAGGGGGAAACACCATATATTTT. The rearrangement joins TRBV7-9 to TRBJ1-3, with 7 bases matching TRBD1. The CDR3 length is 18 residues. In germline, CDR1 is SEHNR, CDR2 FQNEAQ (reference sequence). The V and J ends lost 3 bases and 4 bases, in that order; junction bases with no gene match: 15.

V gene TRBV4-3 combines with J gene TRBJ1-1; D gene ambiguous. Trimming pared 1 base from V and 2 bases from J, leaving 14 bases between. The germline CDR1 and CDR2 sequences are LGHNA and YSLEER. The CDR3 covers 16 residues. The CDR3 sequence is CASSQGKNQDNTEAFF. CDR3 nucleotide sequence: TGCGCCAGCAGCCAAGGGAAGAACCAGGATAACACTGAAGCTTTCTTT.

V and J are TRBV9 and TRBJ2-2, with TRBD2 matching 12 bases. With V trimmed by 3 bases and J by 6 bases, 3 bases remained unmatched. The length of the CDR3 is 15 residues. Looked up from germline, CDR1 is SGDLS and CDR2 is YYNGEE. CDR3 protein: CASSELAGGSGELFF. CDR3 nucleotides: TGTGCCAGCAGCGAACTAGCGGGGGGATCCGGGGAGCTGTTTTTT. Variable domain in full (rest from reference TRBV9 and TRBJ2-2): DSGVTQTPKHLITATGQRVTLRCSPRSGDLSVYWYQQSLDQGLQFLIQYYNGEERAKGNILERFSAQQFPDLHSELNLSSLELGDSALYFCASSELAGGSGELFFGEGSRLTVL.

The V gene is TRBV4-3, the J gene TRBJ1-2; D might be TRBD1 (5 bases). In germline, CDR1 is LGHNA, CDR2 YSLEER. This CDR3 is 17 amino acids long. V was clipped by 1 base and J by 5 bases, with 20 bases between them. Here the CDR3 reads CASSQGVSLGGGYGYTF. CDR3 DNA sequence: TGCGCCAGCAGCCAAGGGGTTTCTTTGGGGGGTGGGTATGGCTACACCTTC.

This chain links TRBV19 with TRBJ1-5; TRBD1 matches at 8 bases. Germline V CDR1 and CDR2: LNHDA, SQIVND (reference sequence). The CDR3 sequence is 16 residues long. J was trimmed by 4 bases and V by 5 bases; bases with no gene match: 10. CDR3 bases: TGTGCCAGTAGTTTACGCGGACAGGGAGCTAATCAGCCCCAGCATTTT. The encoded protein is CASSLRGQGANQPQHF.

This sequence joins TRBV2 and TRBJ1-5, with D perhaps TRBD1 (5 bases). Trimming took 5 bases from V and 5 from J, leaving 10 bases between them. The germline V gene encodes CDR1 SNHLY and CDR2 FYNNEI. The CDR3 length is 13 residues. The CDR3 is CASSSREYQPQHF. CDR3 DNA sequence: TGTGCCAGCAGTAGCAGGGAATATCAGCCCCAGCATTTT.